The subject of this entry is one T cell receptor (beta chain). Its antigen is still unknown. The sample is drawn from a study of Tregs in tolerant kidney transplant recipients. Study context: CD4+CD25+CD127- cells came from roughly 3-day belatacept mixed lymphocyte reactions, some with approximately five-day graft donor restimulation.

Trimming removed 4 bases from V and 1 base from J; junction bases left unmatched: 6. CDR3 size: 16 residues. Germline V gene lookup returns CDR1 ENHRY and CDR2 SYGVKD. Sequenced by immunoSEQ multiplex PCR; TCRdb stores in-frame clones only, minus some. The table shows around 31,000 clones, with 65% to 85% occurring only once. Overall study findings and caveats: Validation in larger populations is needed because few patients were studied. Expanding Tregs on activated donor B cells appeared to best identify donor-specific TCRbeta clones. Biological reproducibility was not directly addressed, but technical replication error appeared minimal.

The receptor was isolated from a human donor in good health. Sequenced: Tregs from blood cultured with allogeneic cells. The V gene is TRBV10-3, the J gene TRBJ2-2; 7 bases are shared with TRBD2. The CDR3 sequence is CAISGVPGGNTGELFF. The CDR3 region has the DNA TGTGCCATCAGTGGGGTCCCGGGGGGGAACACCGGGGAGCTGTTTTTT.